This TCR beta chain derives from a study of cytomegalovirus exposure and HLA in healthy donors. Study as a whole: Clustering assigned about 79% of the roughly 420 genotyped donors to the Caucasian-associated ancestry cluster.

PCR was performed using 60 Vbeta and 13 Jbeta primers. Generated by immunoSEQ multiplex PCR, the TCRdb table keeps only in-frame clones and is missing some. The sample comprises approximately 170,000 clones, 70% to 80% of which are singletons, and around 1.5% rests with the top ten. V dropped 2 bases and J dropped 1 base, with 8 bases sitting between them. Per germline, CDR1 MNHEY and CDR2 SVGAGI. CDR3 size: 14 residues. This clone was recorded a few times. The chain links TRBV6-5 to TRBJ1-1; tentative D call: TRBD1 (6 bases). Sequenced: PBMCs. The receptor comes from a man aged 35 to 55 in good health and CMV-seronegative. In DNA form, the CDR3 reads TGTGCCAGCAGTTACAAGGGGGAGAACACTGAAGCTTTCTTT. It specifies CASSYKGENTEAFF.